Here is one T cell receptor (beta chain) with its context. CDR3 length: 18 residues. Germline V gives CDR1 ENHRY, CDR2 SYGVKD. The V and J ends lost 2 bases and 1 base respectively, with 19 bases between them. In the original analysis: Estimated nucleated cell counts came from reference gene primer amplification. The assay was immunoSEQ multiplex PCR, and TCRdb's table has in-frame clones only and misses some. V and J calls and clone size are those listed in that table; D and trimming were worked out from the DNA. Among a few hundred thousand clones listed, around 90% were seen once. The source of the sample is a study of blood T cell repertoires in COVID-19.

This receptor was taken from a woman between 35 and 50 years old who had recovered from COVID-19. The chain couples TRBV10-3 to TRBJ2-3; a weak D match, TRBD2 (6 bases). Sequencing was performed on peripheral blood. DNA of the CDR3: TGTGCCATCAGTGAGAATCCGGGTCCTAGCGCCCGCACAGATACGCAGTATTTT. Translation: CAISENPGPSARTDTQYF.